These 29 T cell receptor beta chains share one sample of origin, sequenced in a study of blood T cell repertoires in COVID-19. This table comes from immunoSEQ multiplex PCR, and its TCRdb copy is limited to in-frame clones, with some not included. The table lists about 82,000 clones, approximately 82% of them singletons. The sample was peripheral blood. The receptor source for this set is a woman aged 60-75 years with acute or convalescent COVID-19.

CDR3 coding DNA: TGTGCCATCAGTGTTTGGGGGCGGGAGTCCGAGCAGTACTTC. Translated: CAISVWGRESEQYF. The V and J genes are TRBV10-3 and TRBJ2-7; D may be TRBD2 (7 bases). Germline-derived CDR1 and CDR2 are ENHRY and SYGVKD. V was clipped by 4 bases and J by 6 bases, with 16 bases between them. This CDR3 comprises 14 residues.

Points on this clone: The junction differs from germline at one of its ends, possibly a read error. The chain couples TRBV2 to TRBJ1-2; TRBD1 aligns across 11 bases. The length of the CDR3 is 10 residues. Per germline, CDR1 SNHLY and CDR2 FYNNEI. The CDR3 is CASSGGTGGF. DNA for the CDR3: TGTGCCAGCAGTGGGGGGACAGGGGGCTTC.

CDR3 DNA: TGCAGCGTTGAAGGAGGTGGTAGCCAAGAGACCCAGTACTTC. This gives the protein CSVEGGGSQETQYF. This chain connects TRBV29-1 to TRBJ2-5; D is uncertain. The ends were cut back, 1 base at V and 1 base at J, with 10 bases in the middle. CDR3 length: 14 amino acids. CDR1 and CDR2 from the germline V gene are SQVTM and ANQGSEA.

This clone has only a few counts. An end of the junction does not agree with germline; a read error may underlie this. J is TRBJ1-1 and V is TRBV2; unclear D gene. Germline V gene sequence: CDR1 SNHLY, CDR2 FYNNEI. The CDR3 extends over 13 amino acids. CDR3 amino acids: CAGRDYRETEAFF. The CDR3 DNA follows: TGTGCCGGCAGAGACTATAGGGAAACTGAAGCTTTCTTT.

The gene calls are TRBV19 and TRBJ1-3; 7 nucleotides match TRBD1. The CDR3 spans 18 residues. Germline V gene lookup returns CDR1 LNHDA and CDR2 SQIVND (reference sequence). Unmatched junction bases numbered 11, after V lost 3 bases and J lost 0 bases. CDR3 coding DNA: TGTGCCAGTAGTATTAGGGGGGACAGCGCATCCTCTGGAAACACCATATATTTT. Translated: CASSIRGDSASSGNTIYF. Full variable domain (missing parts from reference TRBV19 and TRBJ1-3): DGGITQSPKYLFRKEGQNVTLSCEQNLNHDAMYWYRQDPGQGLRLIYYSQIVNDFQKGDIAEGYSVSREKKESFPLTVTSAQKNPTAFYLCASSIRGDSASSGNTIYFGEGSWLTVV.

The chain is built from TRBV2 and TRBJ1-1; the match to TRBD1 covers 7 bases. Trimming took 9 bases from V and 1 from J; bases not matched to a gene: 5. The V gene's germline CDR1 is SNHLY and CDR2 FYNNEI. This CDR3 is built from 13 residues. The CDR3 loop is CARTGTENTEAFF. The CDR3 coding sequence is TGTGCCAGAACCGGGACAGAGAACACTGAAGCTTTCTTT.

The genes are TRBV27 and TRBJ1-2; 9 nucleotides agree with TRBD1. With V trimmed by 6 bases and J by 4 bases, 12 bases remained unmatched. Germline V CDR1 and CDR2: MNHEY, SMNVEV (reference sequence). CDR3 length equals 16 residues. CDR3 protein: CASRPGQGLSFYGYTF. CDR3 sequence (DNA): TGTGCCAGCAGGCCGGGACAGGGCCTGTCCTTCTATGGCTACACCTTC.

V gene TRBV5-5 combines with J gene TRBJ2-5; 8 nucleotides agree with TRBD2. The CDR3 runs to 14 residues. Germline CDR1 reads SGHKS; CDR2 reads YYEKEE (reference sequence). The junction had 6 bases not matched to a gene; V was cut back by 7 bases and J by 1 base. The DNA for the CDR3 is TGTGCCAGCCAGCCTCGGGGGGGCCAAGAGACCCAGTACTTC. Translating gives CASQPRGGQETQYF.

The chain combines TRBV5-5 with TRBJ2-2, with 12 positions matching TRBD2. V trimming: 0 bases; J trimming: 7 bases; junction bases outside the gene matches: 7. Germline V gene sequence: CDR1 SGHKS, CDR2 YYEKEE (reference sequence). This CDR3 contains 17 residues. DNA of the CDR3: TGTGCCAGCAGCTTGGACCGGACTAGCGGGGATCGCGGGGAGCTGTTTTTT. Its translation is CASSLDRTSGDRGELFF.

V usage is TRBV6-2 or TRBV6-3 and J usage is TRBJ2-7; unclear D gene. CDR1 and CDR2 from the germline V gene are MNHEY and SVGEGT. This CDR3 has 11 residues. The germline V and J ends were trimmed by 5 bases and 2 bases, with 4 bases remaining between them. CDR3 sequence (DNA): TGTGCCAGCAGTCCCGCCTACGAGCAGTACTTC. Protein sequence: CASSPAYEQYF.

The chain carries TRBV5-1 and TRBJ1-3, with 7 positions matching TRBD1. The CDR3 sequence is 15 residues long. With V trimmed by 4 bases and J by 0 bases, 4 bases remained unmatched. From germline, CDR1 is SGHRS and CDR2 YFSETQ. The DNA for the CDR3 is TGCGCCAGCAGCAACGAGGGGGCCTCTGGAAACACCATATATTTT. Translation: CASSNEGASGNTIYF. Full variable domain (missing parts from reference TRBV5-1 and TRBJ1-3): KAGVTQTPRYLIKTRGQQVTLSCSPISGHRSVSWYQQTPGQGLQFLFEYFSETQRNKGNFPGRFSGRQFSNSRSEMNVSTLELGDSALYLCASSNEGASGNTIYFGEGSWLTVV.

The chain couples TRBV5-6 to TRBJ2-3, with TRBD1 matching 8 bases. Germline CDR1 is SGHDT and CDR2 is YYEEEE. After removal of 7 bases from V and 5 bases from J, the junction contained 9 bases not matched to a gene. This CDR3 has 14 amino acids. CDR3 DNA: TGTGCCAGCTCCGACAGGGGAGGTGTAGATACGCAGTATTTT. Its translation is CASSDRGGVDTQYF.

The V and J genes are TRBV2 and TRBJ2-3; no definite D call. V was pared by 7 bases and J by 10 bases, with 6 bases between. CDR1 SNHLY and CDR2 FYNNEI come from the germline V gene. The CDR3 consists of 9 residues. The CDR3 sequence is CASKPAQYF. As DNA, the CDR3 is TGTGCCAGCAAGCCCGCGCAGTATTTT.

The rearrangement links TRBV2 to TRBJ2-1, with TRBD2 identical over 12 bases. The J segment lost 8 bases and the V segment lost 4 bases, leaving 3 bases of the junction unmatched. The germline V gene has CDR1 SNHLY and CDR2 FYNNEI. The CDR3 covers 14 residues. The CDR3 loop is CASSVTSGGDEQFF. In DNA form, the CDR3 reads TGTGCCAGCAGTGTGACTAGCGGGGGCGATGAGCAGTTCTTC. Complete variable domain (other parts from reference TRBV2 and TRBJ2-1): EPEVTQTPSHQVTQMGQEVILRCVPISNHLYFYWYRQILGQKVEFLVSFYNNEISEKSEIFDDQFSVERPDGSNFTLKIRSTKLEDSAMYFCASSVTSGGDEQFFGPGTRLTVL.

This chain joins TRBV6-5 and TRBJ2-5; TRBD1 aligns across 8 bases. The J segment lost 4 bases and the V segment lost 6 bases, leaving 10 bases of the junction unmatched. There are 15 residues in the CDR3. Per the germline V gene, CDR1 is MNHEY and CDR2 is SVGAGI. The CDR3 spells CASSTGGTLRETQYF. DNA of the CDR3: TGTGCCAGCAGCACAGGGGGTACGCTGAGAGAGACCCAGTACTTC.

This clone came up a few times. V gene TRBV29-1 combines with J gene TRBJ1-4, with D possibly matching TRBD1 (5 bases). The CDR3 length is 14 residues. Looked up from germline, CDR1 is SQVTM and CDR2 is ANQGSEA. V lost 7 bases and J lost 5, with 17 bases in between. In DNA form, the CDR3 reads TGCAGCGGGGGGATGGGGCAAGGGAATGAAAAACTGTTTTTT. Its translation: CSGGMGQGNEKLFF.

V gene TRBV6-5 combines with J gene TRBJ2-7, with 8 positions matching TRBD2. Germline V gene data show CDR1 as MNHEY and CDR2 as SVGAGI. The V gene end was trimmed by 0 bases and the J gene end by 3 bases; junction bases not matched to a gene: 4. CDR3 length equals 15 residues. In nucleotides, the CDR3 is TGTGCCAGCAGTTACTCCGGGACTAGGGACTACGAGCAGTACTTC. Protein sequence: CASSYSGTRDYEQYF.

This clone was observed once. The rearrangement uses TRBV7-8 and TRBJ1-4; no definite D call. The CDR3 runs 13 residues. The germline V gene encodes CDR1 SGHVS and CDR2 FQNEAQ. V lost 0 bases and J lost 11, with 10 bases in between. In nucleotides, the CDR3 is TGTGCCAGCAGCTTAGCCCCCCCTAGGAAACTGTTTTTT. Translated, it gives CASSLAPPRKLFF. Full variable domain (missing parts from reference TRBV7-8 and TRBJ1-4): GAGVSQSPRYKVAKRGQDVALRCDPISGHVSLFWYQQALGQGPEFLTYFQNEAQLDKSGLPSDRFFAERPEGSVSTLKIQRTQQEDSAVYLCASSLAPPRKLFFGSGTQLSVL.

J is TRBJ1-2 and V is TRBV28; 7 bases are shared with TRBD1. Germline V lookup: CDR1 MDHEN, CDR2 SYDVKM. There are 16 residues in the CDR3. The V and J ends lost 2 bases and 5 bases, in that order; junction bases with no gene match: 11. CDR3 loop: CASSLSGGGGVYGYTF. The CDR3 region has the DNA TGTGCCAGCAGTTTAAGTGGAGGAGGGGGCGTTTATGGCTACACCTTC.

Only one count was recorded for this clone. This chain joins TRBV10-3 and TRBJ1-2; D is unclear. CDR3 length: 15 amino acids. Germline V gene lookup returns CDR1 ENHRY and CDR2 SYGVKD. The V end was cut by 5 bases, the J end by 3 bases, with 16 bases between. The CDR3 sequence: CAISIPGAVDYGYTF. The CDR3 DNA reads TGTGCCATCAGTATTCCCGGTGCGGTGGACTATGGCTACACCTTC.

The rearrangement joins TRBV4-2 to TRBJ1-1; a possible D gene is TRBD1 (6 bases). CDR1 LGHNA and CDR2 YNFKEQ come from the germline V gene. V was cut by 0 bases and J by 3 bases, with 11 bases left in between. CDR3 length: 15 residues. DNA of the CDR3: TGTGCCAGCAGCCAAGAGGCCAGGGGCGACACTGAAGCTTTCTTT. This codes for CASSQEARGDTEAFF.

V is TRBV7-3 and J is TRBJ1-2, with D perhaps matching TRBD1 (6 bases). The CDR3 sequence is 15 residues long. Germline-derived CDR1 and CDR2 are SGHTA and FQGTGA. V gave up 2 bases and J gave up 5 bases, with 15 bases separating them. CDR3 sequence reads: CASSLGTGLEYGYTF. In nucleotides, the CDR3 is TGTGCCAGCAGCTTAGGCACAGGGCTGGAATATGGCTACACCTTC.

The genes are TRBV19 and TRBJ2-1; 7 bases are a match to TRBD1. Germline assignment: CDR1 LNHDA and CDR2 SQIVND (reference sequence). V gave up 3 bases and J gave up 8 bases; unmatched junction bases: 10. The CDR3 spans 15 residues. The chain's CDR3 is CASSMDSRGYDEQFF. The CDR3 nucleotides read TGTGCCAGTAGTATGGATAGCAGGGGGTACGATGAGCAGTTCTTC.

The chain links TRBV11-3 to TRBJ2-7; 8 bases are a match to TRBD1. Trimming at V came to 3 bases and at J to 0 bases, leaving 1 base not matched to a gene. The germline V gene has CDR1 SGHNT and CDR2 YENEEA. The CDR3 length is 14 residues. The CDR3 nucleotides read TGTGCCAGCAGCTTTACAGGGGGCTCCTACGAGCAGTACTTC. Translation: CASSFTGGSYEQYF. Full variable domain (missing parts from reference TRBV11-3 and TRBJ2-7): EAGVVQSPRYKIIEKKQPVAFWCNPISGHNTLYWYLQNLGQGPELLIRYENEEAVDDSQLPKDRFSAERLKGVDSTLKIQPAELGDSAVYLCASSFTGGSYEQYFGPGTRLTVT.

The J gene is TRBJ1-2, the V gene TRBV11-3, with D possibly TRBD1 on 6 matching bases. The V gene lost 3 bases and the J gene lost 4 bases, with 15 bases spanning the gap. In germline, CDR1 is SGHNT, CDR2 YENEEA. CDR3 size: 15 residues. In nucleotides, the CDR3 is TGTGCCAGCAGCTTGTCGGGGGGGGCTTTCTATGGCTACACCTTC. Its translation: CASSLSGGAFYGYTF.

The gene calls are TRBV20-1 and TRBJ2-7; 7 positions agree with TRBD2. V dropped 3 bases and J dropped 0; count of bases not matched to a gene: 5. The CDR3 is 14 amino acids. Looked up from germline, CDR1 is DFQATT and CDR2 is SNEGSKA (reference sequence). The CDR3 DNA reads TGCAGTGCTAGTAGCAGCGGGGCCTCCTACGAGCAGTACTTC. This sequence encodes CSASSSGASYEQYF.

This rearrangement joins TRBV30 to TRBJ1-5; TRBD1 might be the D (5 bases). V dropped 0 bases and J dropped 7 bases, with 13 bases sitting between them. The V gene's germline CDR1 is GTSNPN and CDR2 SVGIG (reference sequence). The CDR3 spans 14 residues. This chain's CDR3 is CAWSVGGFNQPQHF. CDR3 bases: TGTGCCTGGAGTGTGGGGGGTTTCAACCAGCCCCAGCATTTT.

The chain combines TRBV2 with TRBJ1-2; D uncertain. CDR3 length equals 15 residues. CDR1 and CDR2 (germline): SNHLY, FYNNEI. V dropped 7 bases and J dropped 0 bases, with 15 bases sitting between them. This chain's CDR3 is CASILNGGANYGYTF. The CDR3 coding sequence is TGTGCCAGCATTCTAAACGGAGGTGCTAACTATGGCTACACCTTC.

With respect to this clone: This sample also contains other DNA sequences that code for the same CDR3. V gene TRBV3-1 (or the pseudogene TRBV3-2) combines with J gene TRBJ1-3; the D is unclear. V was shortened by 2 bases and J by 0 bases, with 5 bases between the two germline ends. The length of the CDR3 is 14 residues. Germline assignment: CDR1 LGHDT and CDR2 YNNKEL (reference sequence). The CDR3 coding sequence is TGTGCCAGCAGCCAACGGAGCTCTGGAAACACCATATATTTT. Residues: CASSQRSSGNTIYF.